These 3 T cell receptor beta chains originate from one sample sequenced in a study of T cells in Graves' hyperthyroidism and ophthalmopathy. RNA transcripts were the template for amplifying TCR beta CDR3 regions. Using the HTBI primer set, a first-round RT-PCR was run on the TCR CDR3. In TCRdb, the multiplex PCR reads were re-called with MiXCR into one record per CDR3 protein. The sample records roughly 290,000 distinct CDR3 sequences, roughly an eighth being singletons. Material: blood. These receptor sequences come from a woman aged 40-49 years with Graves' hyperthyroidism.

There are many counts of this clonotype. The V and J genes are TRBV7-9 and TRBJ2-7; 10 nucleotides agree with TRBD2. The germline V gene has CDR1 SEHNR and CDR2 FQNEAQ (reference sequence). This CDR3 contains 16 residues. Trimming removed 5 bases from V and 5 bases from J; junction bases left unmatched: 12. The CDR3 DNA sequence: TGTGCCAGCAGCCCGGGGACTAGCGTCTACCCGAACGAGCAGTACTTC. Protein: CASSPGTSVYPNEQYF.

In this sample, this clonotype turned up a few times. CDR3 DNA: TGCGCCAGCAGTGAGTATCCAACCTACAGGGGTCGGTCACCCCTCCACTTT. Its translation is CASSEYPTYRGRSPLHF. The chain combines TRBV10-2 with TRBJ1-6; TRBD1 matches at 7 bases. The CDR3 spans 17 residues. The germline gives CDR1 WSHSY, CDR2 SAAADI. Trimming cost V 1 base and J 10 bases; bases outside gene matches: 13.

In its sample, this clonotype was seen a few times. Written as DNA, the CDR3 is TGTGCCAGTAGTATTGATGGACGTAGCAATCAGCCCCAGCATTTT. As protein: CASSIDGRSNQPQHF. The chain recombines TRBV19 with TRBJ1-5; D is unresolved. This CDR3 comprises 15 residues. V was trimmed by 3 bases and J by 0 bases, leaving 9 bases between them. Germline V gives CDR1 LNHDA, CDR2 SQIVND (reference sequence).